This T cell receptor (beta chain) appears in the sequencing data of a study of blood T cell repertoires in COVID-19. Study-level information: The United States, Italy and Spain provided the acute and convalescent COVID-19 samples.

Per the original methods: Scientists estimated how many nucleated cells there were by amplifying reference gene primers. Clones were read by immunoSEQ multiplex PCR, and TCRdb kept only the in-frame ones, dropping some. V and J calls and clone size are as listed in that table; D and trimming were resolved from the DNA. Of 65,000 to 75,000 clones in the sample, around 90% are singletons; the top ten hold roughly 1.5%. CDR3 length: 14 amino acids. Germline V gene sequence: CDR1 SGHKS, CDR2 YYEKEE (reference sequence). V was cut by 0 bases and J by 8 bases, with 12 bases left in between. Sequenced input: peripheral blood. This sequence joins TRBV5-5 and TRBJ2-1, with D possibly being TRBD2 (5 bases). The sequence came from a man aged 50 or older with acute or convalescent COVID-19. This CDR3 reads CASSLVREKDEQFF. CDR3 coding DNA: TGTGCCAGCAGCTTGGTGAGGGAGAAGGATGAGCAGTTCTTC.